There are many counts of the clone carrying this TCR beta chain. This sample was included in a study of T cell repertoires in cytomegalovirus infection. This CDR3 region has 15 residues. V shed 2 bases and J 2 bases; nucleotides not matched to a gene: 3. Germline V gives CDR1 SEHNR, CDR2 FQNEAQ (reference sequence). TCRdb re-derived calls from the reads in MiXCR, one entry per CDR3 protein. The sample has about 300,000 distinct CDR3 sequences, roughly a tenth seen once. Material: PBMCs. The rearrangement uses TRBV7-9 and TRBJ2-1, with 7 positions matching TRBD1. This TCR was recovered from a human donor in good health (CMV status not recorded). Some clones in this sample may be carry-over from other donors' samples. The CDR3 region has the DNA TGTGCCAGCAGCTTAACAACAGGGGCCTACAATGAGCAGTTCTTC. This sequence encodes CASSLTTGAYNEQFF.